The TCR beta chain described here comes from a study of tumor-infiltrating lymphocytes in primary liver carcinoma. About the research overall: Male and female patients aged 30 to 69 years made up the cohort.

This clonotype was detected once. The antigen remains undetermined. Being one base from a much bigger clone, this may be a read error. Starting from 500 ng of total RNA, TCR beta cDNA was produced with a primer in the constant region. Slightly modified ARM-PCR, run as three nested multiplex PCR rounds, produced the TCR beta libraries. Use of TRBV1-TRBV30 forward primers with a C-beta reverse primer characterized the first two PCR rounds, which lasted about 9 cycles each. In TCRdb, the multiplex PCR reads were re-called with MiXCR into one record per CDR3 protein. The sample lists some 87,000 distinct CDR3 sequences, approximately 72% occurring once. The CDR3 loop spans 15 amino acids. Study-level findings and limits: Relative to blood, tumors carried a significantly larger fraction of the repertoire in their top 250 clones (p = 0.039).

Co-extraction yielded RNA and DNA from about 20-30 mg of unsorted bulk tissue. Through surgical resection, the patients' primary liver carcinoma was treated. Among the patients, all had chronic HBV infection and none had been treated. The sequence derives from a man aged 40-49 years with primary liver carcinoma and hepatitis B virus infection. J is TRBJ2-7 and V is TRBV12-3 or TRBV12-4; D unresolved. Sequenced material: tumor-adjacent normal liver tissue. The CDR3 reads CVSSLVDPPEDEQYF. DNA for the CDR3: TGTGTCAGCAGTTTAGTGGACCCACCGGAAGACGAGCAGTACTTC.